This TCR beta chain was captured by sequencing in a study of neurological immune-mediated disorders. TCRdb ran MiXCR on the 5' RACE reads and lists one entry per CDR3 protein. The sample includes 55,000 to 65,000 distinct CDR3 sequences, about 10% seen only once; the top ten take approximately 12%. Points from the study as a whole: Expanded clones shared no identical CDR3 amino acid sequences across subjects, which suggested private TCR-beta repertoires in all groups.

The sample's time point: longitudinal time-point 2. A blood bank in Maryland, USA, provided the volunteers who served as healthy controls. The unsorted libraries were produced from 2 million PBMCs held at -80 C. This clonotype was detected ten times or more. Its matching antigen is unknown. Sequencing used PBMCs. The TCR comes from a man aged 25 to 40 in good health.

CDR3 amino acids: CSFTGTLGGSYEQYF. The DNA for the CDR3 is TGCAGCTTCACGGGCACCCTAGGCGGCTCCTACGAGCAGTACTTC. The chain has TRBV20-1 and TRBJ2-7; D uncertain. CDR3 size: 15 residues. Germline CDR1 reads DFQATT; CDR2 reads SNEGSKA (reference sequence).